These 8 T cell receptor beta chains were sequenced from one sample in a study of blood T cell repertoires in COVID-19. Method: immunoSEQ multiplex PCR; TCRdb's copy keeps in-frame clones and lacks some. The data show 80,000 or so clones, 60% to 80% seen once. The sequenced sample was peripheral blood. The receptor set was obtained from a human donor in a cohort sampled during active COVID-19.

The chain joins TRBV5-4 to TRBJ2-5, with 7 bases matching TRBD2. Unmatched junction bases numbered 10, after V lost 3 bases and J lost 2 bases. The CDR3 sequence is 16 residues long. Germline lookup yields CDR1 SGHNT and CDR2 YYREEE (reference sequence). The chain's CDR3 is CASSSTSGGLQETQYF. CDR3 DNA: TGTGCCAGCAGCTCCACGTCGGGGGGTTTGCAAGAGACCCAGTACTTC.

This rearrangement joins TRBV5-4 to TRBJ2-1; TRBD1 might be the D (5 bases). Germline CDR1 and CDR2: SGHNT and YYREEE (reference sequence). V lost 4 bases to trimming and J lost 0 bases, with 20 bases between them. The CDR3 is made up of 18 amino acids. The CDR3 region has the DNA TGTGCCAGCAGCCCCGGACATGACGGCCCCGGCTCCTACAATGAGCAGTTCTTC. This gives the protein CASSPGHDGPGSYNEQFF. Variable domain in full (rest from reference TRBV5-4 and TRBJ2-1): ETGVTQSPTHLIKTRGQQVTLRCSSQSGHNTVSWYQQALGQGPQFIFQYYREEENGRGNFPPRFSGLQFPNYSSELNVNALELDDSALYLCASSPGHDGPGSYNEQFFGPGTRLTVL.

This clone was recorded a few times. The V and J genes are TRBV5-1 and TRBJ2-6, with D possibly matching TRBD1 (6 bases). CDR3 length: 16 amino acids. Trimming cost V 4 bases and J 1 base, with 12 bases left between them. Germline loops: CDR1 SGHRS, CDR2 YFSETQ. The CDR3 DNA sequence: TGCGCCAGCAGCACGGACAGATTGTCTGGGGCCAACGTCCTGACTTTC. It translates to CASSTDRLSGANVLTF.

Here the CDR3 DNA reads TGTGCCAGCAGTCCGGCTAACTATGGCTACACCTTC. Its translation: CASSPANYGYTF. The chain carries TRBV28 and TRBJ1-2; D not resolved. The CDR3 is made up of 12 amino acids. The germline V gene has CDR1 MDHEN and CDR2 SYDVKM. The germline V and J ends were trimmed by 5 bases and 0 bases, with 4 bases remaining between them.

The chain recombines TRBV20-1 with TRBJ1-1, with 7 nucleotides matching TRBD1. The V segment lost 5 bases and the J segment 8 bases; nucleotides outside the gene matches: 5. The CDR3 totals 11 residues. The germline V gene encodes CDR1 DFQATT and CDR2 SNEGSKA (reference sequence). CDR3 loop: CSAPGQPEAFF. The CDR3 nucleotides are TGCAGTGCTCCGGGACAGCCCGAAGCTTTCTTT.

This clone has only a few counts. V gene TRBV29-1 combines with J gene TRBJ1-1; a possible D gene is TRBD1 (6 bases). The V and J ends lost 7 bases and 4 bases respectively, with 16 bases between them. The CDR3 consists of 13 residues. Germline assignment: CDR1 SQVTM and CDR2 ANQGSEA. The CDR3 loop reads CSAMGGRTTEAFF. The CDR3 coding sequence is TGCAGCGCTATGGGGGGGCGGACCACTGAAGCTTTCTTT. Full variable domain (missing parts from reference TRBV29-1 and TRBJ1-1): SAVISQKPSRDICQRGTSLTIQCQVDSQVTMMFWYRQQPGQSLTLIATANQGSEATYESGFVIDKFPISRPNLTFSTLTVSNMSPEDSSIYLCSAMGGRTTEAFFGQGTRLTVV.

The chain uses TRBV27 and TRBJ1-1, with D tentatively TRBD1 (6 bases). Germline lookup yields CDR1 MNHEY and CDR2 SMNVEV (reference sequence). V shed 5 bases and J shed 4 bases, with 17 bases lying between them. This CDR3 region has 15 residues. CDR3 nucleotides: TGTGCCAGCAGTCCACGGCAGGGGAGGGGCACTGAAGCTTTCTTT. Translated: CASSPRQGRGTEAFF.

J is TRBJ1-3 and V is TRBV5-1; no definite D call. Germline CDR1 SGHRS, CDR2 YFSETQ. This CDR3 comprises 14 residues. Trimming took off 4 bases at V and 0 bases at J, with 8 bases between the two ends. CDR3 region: CASSAASSGNTIYF. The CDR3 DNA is TGCGCCAGCAGCGCGGCGAGCTCTGGAAACACCATATATTTT.